This TCR beta chain was sequenced in a study of spatial heterogeneity in lung cancer. The overall study: More than eight raw reads, on average, carried each unique TCR and UMI combination.

This CDR3 region has 13 residues. Germline V gene data show CDR1 as SNHLY and CDR2 as FYNNEI. Trimming removed 1 base at V and 7 bases at J, with 10 bases between. Concerning this clonotype: Antigen: not known.

Each CDR3 protein gets one entry after TCRdb re-called the 5' RACE reads with MiXCR. The repertoire has 100,000 to 110,000 distinct CDR3 sequences, about 4.6% of them found once; the top ten carry around 21%. Time point specified: sample taken at primary tumor resection. Whole RNA was taken from tumor, nontumor lung or frozen PBMC; it was then sequenced unsorted. Study-wide findings and caveats: Tumors with more nonsynonymous mutations had more expanded intratumoral alpha and beta TCRs.

V and J are TRBV2 and TRBJ1-2, with D possibly being TRBD1 (6 bases). This clonotype was obtained from a male donor with early-stage non-small cell lung cancer. The sequenced sample was lung tumor tissue, obtained at surgery. CDR3 sequence (DNA): TGTGCCAGCAGTGAAGAAGGGGGTGTTGGCTACACCTTC. Translation: CASSEEGGVGYTF. Full variable domain (remainder filled in from reference TRBV2 and TRBJ1-2): EPEVTQTPSHQVTQMGQEVILRCVPISNHLYFYWYRQILGQKVEFLVSFYNNEISEKSEIFDDQFSVERPDGSNFTLKIRSTKLEDSAMYFCASSEEGGVGYTFGSGTRLTVV.